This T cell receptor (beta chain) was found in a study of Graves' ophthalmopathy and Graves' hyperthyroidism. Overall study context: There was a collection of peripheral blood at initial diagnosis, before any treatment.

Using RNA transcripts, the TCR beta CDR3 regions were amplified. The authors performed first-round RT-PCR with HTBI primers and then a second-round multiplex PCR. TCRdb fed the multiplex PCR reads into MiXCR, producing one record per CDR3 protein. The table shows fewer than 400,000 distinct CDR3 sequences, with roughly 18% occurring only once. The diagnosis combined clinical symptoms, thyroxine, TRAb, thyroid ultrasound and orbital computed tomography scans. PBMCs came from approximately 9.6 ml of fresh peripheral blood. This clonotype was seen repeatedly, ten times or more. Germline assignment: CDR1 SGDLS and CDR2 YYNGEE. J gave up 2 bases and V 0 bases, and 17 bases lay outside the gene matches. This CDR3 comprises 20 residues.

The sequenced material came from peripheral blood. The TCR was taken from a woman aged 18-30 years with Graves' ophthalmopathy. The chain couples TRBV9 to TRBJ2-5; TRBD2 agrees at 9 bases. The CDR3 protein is CASSVGPAAGGNAEQETQYF. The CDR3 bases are TGTGCCAGCAGCGTAGGCCCAGCAGCGGGGGGCAACGCGGAACAAGAGACCCAGTACTTC.